This TCR beta chain was captured in a study of regulatory T cells in long-lasting Graves disease. This clonotype showed up many times. After removal of 7 bases from V and 3 bases from J, the junction contained 4 bases not matched to a gene. Per germline, CDR1 MDHEN and CDR2 SYDVKM. The CDR3 is 13 residues long. Arm-PCR with iRepertoire HTBI primers amplified the CDR3 regions for these TCR beta libraries. TCRdb passed the multiplex PCR reads through MiXCR, listing each CDR3 protein once. The top ten hold roughly 6.9% of the sample, which has roughly 500,000 distinct CDR3 sequences, roughly a fifth seen once. Time point denoted: persistent/refractory GD, antithyroid drugs over 5 years with positive TRAb. Extracted RNA from PBMCs served as the source of the TCR library. By American Thyroid Association guidelines, Graves' disease was diagnosed in the cohort.

This specimen consisted of peripheral blood mononuclear cells (PBMCs), obtained when the disease was refractory, from a patient treated with antithyroid drugs. This chain connects TRBV28 to TRBJ2-7; 9 bases fit TRBD1. The receptor comes from a female donor with Graves disease. The CDR3 nucleotides read TGTGCCAGCACACCGGGACAGGGCTACGAGCAGTACTTC. Protein sequence: CASTPGQGYEQYF.